This entry lists 28 T cell receptor beta chains sequenced from one sample in a study of CD8 T cells in Susac syndrome. Random hexamers primed reverse transcription of roughly 0.5 to 1 ug RNA. In TCRdb, the immunoSEQ multiplex PCR reads were re-called with MiXCR into one record per CDR3 protein. The top ten clones hold approximately 0.13% of a sample with a few hundred thousand distinct CDR3 sequences, about 93% of them seen once. Sequencing was done on a sample of CD8+ T cells from PBMCs. The source of these receptors is a human donor with multiple sclerosis.

This rearrangement joins TRBV7-8 to TRBJ2-7; maybe TRBD2 (5 bases). Trimming pared 2 bases from V and 6 bases from J, leaving 8 bases between. Germline CDR1 and CDR2: SGHVS and FQNEAQ. There are 12 residues in the CDR3. CDR3 in amino acids: CASSLWAGEQYF. The CDR3 DNA sequence: TGTGCCAGCAGCTTATGGGCGGGCGAGCAGTACTTC.

The chain combines TRBV6-5 with TRBJ2-4; a weak D match, TRBD1 (6 bases). CDR1 is MNHEY and CDR2 is SVGAGI in the germline V gene. V was clipped by 6 bases and J by 9 bases, with 9 bases between them. CDR3 length: 11 residues. CDR3 DNA: TGTGCCAGCAGGCAGGGGTCCATTCAGTACTTC. Amino acids: CASRQGSIQYF.

The rearrangement uses TRBV5-4 and TRBJ2-7; TRBD2 might be the D (6 bases). Germline V gene data show CDR1 as SGHNT and CDR2 as YYREEE (reference sequence). Trimming cost V 0 bases and J 5 bases, with 12 bases left between them. CDR3 length: 14 amino acids. The DNA for the CDR3 is TGTGCCAGCAGCTTGGATTCGGCGGGAAACGAGCAGTACTTC. Protein sequence: CASSLDSAGNEQYF.

This clonotype occurred a few times. The chain uses TRBV30 and TRBJ1-1; D not resolved. The CDR3 is made up of 13 amino acids. The germline V and J ends were trimmed by 1 base and 3 bases, with 9 bases remaining between them. Germline V gives CDR1 GTSNPN, CDR2 SVGIG (reference sequence). The CDR3 sequence is CAWSAIGYTEAFF. The CDR3 coding sequence is TGTGCCTGGAGTGCTATCGGGTACACTGAAGCTTTCTTT.

The J gene is TRBJ2-2, the V gene TRBV5-1; TRBD1 is a possible D gene (6 bases). The germline V and J ends were trimmed by 4 bases and 1 base, with 11 bases remaining between them. CDR1 and CDR2 from the germline V gene are SGHRS and YFSETQ. The CDR3 is 15 residues long. The CDR3 reads CASSLAQGNTGELFF. The CDR3 DNA reads TGCGCCAGCAGCCTCGCACAGGGGAACACCGGGGAGCTGTTTTTT. Full variable domain (outside the CDR3, taken from reference TRBV5-1 and TRBJ2-2): KAGVTQTPRYLIKTRGQQVTLSCSPISGHRSVSWYQQTPGQGLQFLFEYFSETQRNKGNFPGRFSGRQFSNSRSEMNVSTLELGDSALYLCASSLAQGNTGELFFGEGSRLTVL.

The V gene is TRBV5-1, the J gene TRBJ2-1, with D perhaps assigned TRBD1 or TRBD2 (6 bases each). This CDR3 has 16 residues. Between the trimmed V and J ends, which lost 3 bases and 4 bases, there was a span of 17 bases. Germline lookup yields CDR1 SGHRS and CDR2 YFSETQ. The CDR3 spells CASSWGWGAKYNEQFF. CDR3 coding DNA: TGCGCCAGCAGCTGGGGGTGGGGGGCAAAGTACAATGAGCAGTTCTTC. Drawing the rest from reference TRBV5-1 and TRBJ2-1, the complete variable domain is KAGVTQTPRYLIKTRGQQVTLSCSPISGHRSVSWYQQTPGQGLQFLFEYFSETQRNKGNFPGRFSGRQFSNSRSEMNVSTLELGDSALYLCASSWGWGAKYNEQFFGPGTRLTVL.

The chain uses TRBV14 and TRBJ2-3; TRBD2 might be the D (5 bases). The germline gives CDR1 SGHDN, CDR2 FVKESK. The CDR3 spans 17 residues. V was trimmed by 0 bases and J by 4 bases, leaving 17 bases between them. The CDR3: CASSQERAGWMADTQYF. The CDR3 DNA sequence: TGTGCCAGCAGCCAAGAAAGGGCGGGTTGGATGGCAGATACGCAGTATTTT.

The V call is TRBV28, the J call TRBJ2-1; perhaps D is TRBD1 or TRBD2 (6 bases each). The V gene's germline CDR1 is MDHEN and CDR2 SYDVKM. The CDR3 runs to 17 residues. V lost 5 bases, J lost 4 bases, and 21 bases lay in between. The CDR3 region is CASSPTGSAGGYNEQFF. The CDR3 DNA reads as TGTGCCAGCAGTCCCACAGGGTCAGCGGGTGGTTACAATGAGCAGTTCTTC.

This chain links TRBV11-3 with TRBJ1-2; 7 nucleotides agree with TRBD1. The V gene end was trimmed by 7 bases and the J gene end by 0 bases; junction bases not matched to a gene: 17. The CDR3 extends over 18 amino acids. Germline loops: CDR1 SGHNT, CDR2 YENEEA. The CDR3 DNA reads TGTGCCAGCATCCGAGGTGACAGGGAGTCCTCGGCTAACTATGGCTACACCTTC. Residues: CASIRGDRESSANYGYTF. The whole variable domain, filled in from reference TRBV11-3 and TRBJ1-2, reads EAGVVQSPRYKIIEKKQPVAFWCNPISGHNTLYWYLQNLGQGPELLIRYENEEAVDDSQLPKDRFSAERLKGVDSTLKIQPAELGDSAVYLCASIRGDRESSANYGYTFGSGTRLTVV.

On this clonotype: One end of the junction does not line up with germline, which may come from a read error. V usage is TRBV2 and J usage is TRBJ2-7; perhaps TRBD2 as D (5 bases). Germline assignment: CDR1 SNHLY and CDR2 FYNNEI. The CDR3 covers 12 residues. DNA of the CDR3: TGTGCCAGCAGTGTACGGGGTGCAGACTCAGATTTC. Translation gives CASSVRGADSDF.

This rearrangement joins TRBV7-9 to TRBJ2-2; the D gene is possibly TRBD1 (5 bases). This CDR3 contains 16 residues. Germline assignment: CDR1 SEHNR and CDR2 FQNEAQ (reference sequence). Trimming stripped 5 bases from V and 0 bases from J, with 13 bases between. The CDR3 bases are TGTGCCAGCAGCCAGGGTGCGGTTTCGAACACCGGGGAGCTGTTTTTT. Translated: CASSQGAVSNTGELFF.

The chain is built from TRBV7-2 and TRBJ2-5; the D is unclear. Trimming left V 4 bases short and J 2 bases short, with 8 bases between. Germline lookup yields CDR1 SGHTA and CDR2 FQGNSA. The CDR3 is 13 amino acids. The CDR3 loop reads CASSSDIQETQYF. CDR3 in DNA: TGTGCCAGCAGCTCCGACATTCAAGAGACCCAGTACTTC.

This clonotype appeared a single time. This chain uses TRBV27 with TRBJ1-2, with 8 bases identical to TRBD1. Losses at the gene ends were 5 bases for V and 2 bases for J; bases not matched to a gene: 7. In germline, CDR1 is MNHEY, CDR2 SMNVEV (reference sequence). This CDR3 has 15 residues. The CDR3 DNA is TGTGCCAGCAGTATAAGACAGGGGTGGAACTATGGCTACACCTTC. Encoded protein: CASSIRQGWNYGYTF.

The rearrangement uses TRBV19 and TRBJ1-5; maybe TRBD1 (6 bases). CDR1 and CDR2 from the germline V gene are LNHDA and SQIVND (reference sequence). The CDR3 sequence is 15 residues long. V lost 8 bases and J lost 0, with 14 bases in between. As DNA, the CDR3 is TGTGCCAGTGCCCTGGGGGGCTATAGCAATCAGCCCCAGCATTTT. This gives the protein CASALGGYSNQPQHF.

The CDR3 here is CASSQVRGSEAFF. The CDR3 bases are TGCGCCAGCAGCCAAGTCAGGGGATCGGAGGCTTTCTTT. This chain joins TRBV4-3 and TRBJ1-1; D may be TRBD1 (6 bases). The germline V gene encodes CDR1 LGHNA and CDR2 YSLEER. Trimming stripped 1 base from V and 11 bases from J, with 14 bases between. CDR3 length: 13 amino acids.

This clonotype occurred a few times. The genes are TRBV7-9 and TRBJ1-1; TRBD1 agrees at 10 bases. Trimming at V came to 5 bases and at J to 0 bases, leaving 3 bases not matched to a gene. Germline loops: CDR1 SEHNR, CDR2 FQNEAQ (reference sequence). The CDR3 is 15 amino acids. The CDR3 sequence: CASSRGQGMNTEAFF. CDR3 bases: TGTGCCAGCAGCCGGGGACAGGGGATGAACACTGAAGCTTTCTTT.

This chain connects TRBV9 to TRBJ1-1; weak D call: TRBD1 (5 bases). Trimming stripped 2 bases from V and 0 bases from J, with 8 bases between. Germline CDR1 is SGDLS and CDR2 is YYNGEE. The CDR3 spans 14 residues. The CDR3 here is CASSVGTLNTEAFF. The CDR3 DNA sequence: TGTGCCAGCAGCGTCGGGACTCTGAACACTGAAGCTTTCTTT.

This rearrangement joins TRBV4-3 to TRBJ2-5; D is uncertain. The CDR3 sequence is 16 residues long. Germline CDR1 LGHNA, CDR2 YSLEER. V was trimmed by 0 bases and J by 3 bases, leaving 14 bases between them. The CDR3: CASSQDRARDEETQYF. CDR3 DNA sequence: TGCGCCAGCAGCCAAGATCGTGCCCGCGATGAAGAGACCCAGTACTTC.

The chain links TRBV5-6 to TRBJ1-1; a weak D match, TRBD1 (5 bases). Trimming removed 5 bases from V and 6 bases from J, with 14 bases in between. The CDR3 is made up of 13 amino acids. Germline CDR1 and CDR2: SGHDT and YYEEEE. CDR3 loop: CASSSAQGAEAFF. CDR3 nucleotide sequence: TGTGCCAGCAGTTCCGCCCAGGGCGCTGAAGCTTTCTTT.

The chain has TRBV2 and TRBJ1-1, with TRBD1 matching over 9 bases. This CDR3 is 14 amino acids long. The germline V gene has CDR1 SNHLY and CDR2 FYNNEI. Germline trimming cut 5 bases from V and 10 bases from J; bases unmatched to any gene: 11. This CDR3 is CASSNRDRAILAFF. The CDR3 nucleotides are TGTGCCAGCAGTAACCGGGACAGGGCTATATTAGCTTTCTTT.

The chain links TRBV7-9 to TRBJ2-2, with a weak D call TRBD2 (6 bases). Germline assignment: CDR1 SEHNR and CDR2 FQNEAQ (reference sequence). The length of the CDR3 is 15 residues. Trimming removed 4 bases at V and 6 bases at J, with 15 bases between. The CDR3 region is CASSSQDGGSGELFF. CDR3 DNA: TGTGCCAGCAGCTCCCAGGACGGGGGATCCGGGGAGCTGTTTTTT.

The rearrangement uses TRBV23-1 and TRBJ1-1; tentatively, D is TRBD1 (5 bases). TRBV23-1 is filed as an ORF, its function uncertain. CDR3 length equals 14 residues. V was cut by 6 bases and J by 11 bases, with 22 bases left in between. This chain's CDR3 is CASRAIRATGGAFF. CDR3 sequence (DNA): TGCGCCAGCAGAGCAATCCGGGCCACAGGTGGGGCTTTCTTT.

This clonotype was counted a single time. This chain connects TRBV6-6 to TRBJ1-5; no reliable D call. The CDR3 sequence is 15 residues long. Trimming shortened V by 5 bases and J by 1 base, and 12 bases separated the two germline ends. Germline lookup yields CDR1 MNHNY and CDR2 SVGAGI (reference sequence). The CDR3 DNA is TGTGCCAGCAGTCTACCTGAGAGGAGCAATCAGCCCCAGCATTTT. It is translated as CASSLPERSNQPQHF.

The sample holds one count of this clonotype. The chain couples TRBV6-5 to TRBJ1-1; D unclear. The germline CDR1 and CDR2 sequences are MNHEY and SVGAGI. V lost 5 bases and J 3 bases, leaving 13 bases between the germline ends. The CDR3 runs to 14 residues. The CDR3 loop is CASSRLQADTEAFF. CDR3 coding DNA: TGTGCCAGCAGTAGACTTCAGGCCGACACTGAAGCTTTCTTT.

The chain is built from TRBV13 and TRBJ1-3; 7 bases align to TRBD1. The CDR3 is 13 amino acids. V was pared by 5 bases and J by 4 bases, with 2 bases of the junction left unmatched. Germline V gene sequence: CDR1 PRHDT, CDR2 FYEKMQ (reference sequence). This chain's CDR3 is CASSKTGGNTIYF. CDR3 in DNA: TGTGCCAGCAGCAAGACAGGGGGAAACACCATATATTTT.

This clonotype was picked up a small number of times. This sequence joins TRBV4-2 and TRBJ1-5; D unresolved. V lost 1 base and J 2 bases, leaving 6 bases between the germline ends. Germline values: CDR1 LGHNA, CDR2 YNFKEQ. The CDR3 runs 14 residues. CDR3: CASSQVAGNQPQHF. CDR3 sequence (DNA): TGTGCCAGCAGCCAAGTGGCAGGCAATCAGCCCCAGCATTTT.

Note on this clonotype: One junction end disagrees with the germline gene, perhaps due to a read error. The chain is built from TRBV24-1 and TRBJ1-2; no definite D call. The length of the CDR3 is 12 residues. Germline CDR1 and CDR2: KGHDR and SFDVKD. The DNA of the CDR3 is TGTGCCACCAGTGATATGAACTATGGCTACCCCTTC. Residues: CATSDMNYGYPF.

The genes are TRBV10-2 and TRBJ2-2; D not certain. This CDR3 is 14 amino acids long. The V gene lost 0 bases and the J gene lost 7 bases, with 9 bases spanning the gap. Per germline, CDR1 WSHSY and CDR2 SAAADI. The CDR3: CASSESTRHGELFF. CDR3 in DNA: TGCGCCAGCAGTGAGTCAACGAGGCACGGGGAGCTGTTTTTT.